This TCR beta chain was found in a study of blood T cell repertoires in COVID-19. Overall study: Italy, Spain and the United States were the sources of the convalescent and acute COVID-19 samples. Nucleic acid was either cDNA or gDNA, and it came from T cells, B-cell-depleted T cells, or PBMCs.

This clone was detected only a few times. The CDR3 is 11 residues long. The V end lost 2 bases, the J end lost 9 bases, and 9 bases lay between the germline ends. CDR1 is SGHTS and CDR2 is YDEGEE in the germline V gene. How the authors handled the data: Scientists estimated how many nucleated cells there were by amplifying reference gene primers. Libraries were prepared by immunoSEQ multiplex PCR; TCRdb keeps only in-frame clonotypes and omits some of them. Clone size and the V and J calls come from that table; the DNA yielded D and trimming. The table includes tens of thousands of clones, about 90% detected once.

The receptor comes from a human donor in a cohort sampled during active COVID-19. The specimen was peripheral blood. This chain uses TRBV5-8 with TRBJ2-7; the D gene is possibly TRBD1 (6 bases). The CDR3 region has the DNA TGTGCCAGCAGCTTTGGGACACTGCAGTACTTC. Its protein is CASSFGTLQYF. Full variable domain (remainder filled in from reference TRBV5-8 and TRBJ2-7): EAGVTQSPTHLIKTRGQQATLRCSPISGHTSVYWYQQALGLGLQFLLWYDEGEERNRGNFPPRFSGRQFPNYSSELNVNALELEDSALYLCASSFGTLQYFGPGTRLTVT.